Listed here are 18 T cell receptor beta chains from one sample, sequenced in a study of blood T cell repertoires in COVID-19. Some clones are missing from TCRdb's copy, which holds only in-frame ones; the method was immunoSEQ multiplex PCR. The repertoire holds tens of thousands of clones, with roughly 80% as singletons. Sequencing was done on a sample of peripheral blood. These receptors came from a woman in her fifties or sixties with acute or convalescent COVID-19.

This CDR3 is CASSGTGTAISPQHF. CDR3 bases: TGTGCCAGCAGCGGCACCGGGACAGCCATCAGCCCCCAGCATTTT. The chain couples TRBV9 to TRBJ1-5, with 7 bases lining up with TRBD1. Germline V gene sequence: CDR1 SGDLS, CDR2 YYNGEE. This CDR3 is 15 amino acids long. With V trimmed by 3 bases and J by 10 bases, 13 bases remained unmatched.

The chain has TRBV19 and TRBJ2-3, with 8 bases identical to TRBD1. Looked up from germline, CDR1 is LNHDA and CDR2 is SQIVND (reference sequence). J was trimmed by 5 bases and V by 5 bases; bases with no gene match: 9. This CDR3 is built from 15 residues. The CDR3 nucleotides read TGTGCCAGTAGTGTGGTGGCAGGGGGCTTAGATACGCAGTATTTT. It is translated as CASSVVAGGLDTQYF.

This clone came up once. The chain couples TRBV19 to TRBJ1-1, with 7 bases aligning to TRBD1. In germline, CDR1 is LNHDA, CDR2 SQIVND (reference sequence). CDR3 length: 12 amino acids. The junction had 7 bases not matched to a gene; V was cut back by 9 bases and J by 6 bases. CDR3 in amino acids: CASQGVRAEAFF. In DNA, the CDR3 is TGTGCCAGCCAGGGGGTCCGCGCTGAAGCTTTCTTT.

This chain connects TRBV18 to TRBJ2-2; D may be TRBD1 (5 bases). CDR3 length: 15 residues. Trimming left V 3 bases short and J 3 bases short, with 11 bases between. Germline assignment: CDR1 KGHSH and CDR2 LQKENI. The chain's CDR3 is CASSPSQGDTGELFF. For the CDR3, the DNA is TGTGCCAGCTCACCGTCGCAGGGCGACACCGGGGAGCTGTTTTTT. Looking up the rest from reference TRBV18 and TRBJ2-2 gives the full variable domain: NAGVMQNPRHLVRRRGQEARLRCSPMKGHSHVYWYRQLPEEGLKFMVYLQKENIIDESGMPKERFSAEFPKEGPSILRIQQVVRGDSAAYFCASSPSQGDTGELFFGEGSRLTVL.

The V call is TRBV21-1, the J call TRBJ2-5; TRBD1, the table's D call, lacks a check against the DNA. TRBV21-1 is assigned pseudogene status. The CDR3 is 15 amino acids. The CDR3 is CASSKVRTVEETQYF. In DNA form, the CDR3 reads TGTGCCAGCAGCAAAGTTAGGACAGTAGAAGAGACCCAGTACTTC.

The chain joins TRBV2 to TRBJ2-3; 11 bases are shared with TRBD1. CDR1 and CDR2 (germline): SNHLY, FYNNEI. V lost 6 bases and J lost 4; bases outside the gene matches: 9. The CDR3 is made up of 16 amino acids. The CDR3 region has the DNA TGTGCCAGCAGGGCTAGGACAGGGGGCACCTCAGATACGCAGTATTTT. This encodes CASRARTGGTSDTQYF.

This rearrangement joins TRBV7-2 to TRBJ1-2, with TRBD1 as a possible D gene (6 bases). CDR3 length equals 14 residues. Looked up from germline, CDR1 is SGHTA and CDR2 is FQGNSA. V was trimmed by 4 bases and J by 2 bases, leaving 11 bases between them. The DNA of the CDR3 is TGTGCCAGCAGCTCCCCGACAGGAAACTATGGCTACACCTTC. Translated: CASSSPTGNYGYTF.

Only a few counts were recorded for this clone. V usage is TRBV18 and J usage is TRBJ1-2, with unresolved D. V gave up 6 bases and J gave up 4 bases, with 12 bases separating them. The germline V gene encodes CDR1 KGHSH and CDR2 LQKENI. CDR3 length: 13 amino acids. DNA of the CDR3: TGTGCCAGCTCGTCGGACGGGAGCTATGGCTACACCTTC. Amino acids: CASSSDGSYGYTF.

The chain is built from TRBV27 and TRBJ2-7; the match to TRBD1 covers 8 bases. Looked up from germline, CDR1 is MNHEY and CDR2 is SMNVEV (reference sequence). The CDR3 runs 16 residues. J gave up 6 bases and V 5 bases, and 15 bases lay outside the gene matches. CDR3 sequence reads: CASSPLPDRGVSEQYF. The CDR3 DNA reads as TGTGCCAGCAGTCCCCTCCCCGACAGGGGTGTTTCCGAGCAGTACTTC.

This clone was seen once. The CDR3 nucleotides read TGTGCCAGCAGCGAGTGGAGAGGTGGGAATGAAAAACTGTTTTTT. Protein: CASSEWRGGNEKLFF. V usage is TRBV7-9 and J usage is TRBJ1-4; D gene uncertain. V was pared by 5 bases and J by 5 bases, with 15 bases between. CDR3 length equals 15 residues. The germline CDR1 and CDR2 sequences are SEHNR and FQNEAQ (reference sequence). The variable domain in full, completed from reference TRBV7-9 and TRBJ1-4, reads DTGVSQNPRHKITKRGQNVTFRCDPISEHNRLYWYRQTLGQGPEFLTYFQNEAQLEKSRLLSDRFSAERPKGSFSTLEIQRTEQGDSAMYLCASSEWRGGNEKLFFGSGTQLSVL.

The table lists this clone with a few counts. V gene TRBV9 combines with J gene TRBJ1-2; 11 bases are shared with TRBD1. Germline assignment: CDR1 SGDLS and CDR2 YYNGEE. J gave up 6 bases and V 2 bases, and 3 bases lay outside the gene matches. The CDR3 is 14 amino acids. As DNA, the CDR3 is TGTGCCAGCAGCGTGTCGGGACAGGGGGATGGCTACACCTTC. This codes for CASSVSGQGDGYTF.

The V gene is TRBV29-1, the J gene TRBJ2-3, with 9 bases lining up with TRBD2. The CDR3 loop spans 15 amino acids. V lost 4 bases and J lost 1; bases outside the gene matches: 6. Germline assignment: CDR1 SQVTM and CDR2 ANQGSEA. The CDR3 bases are TGCAGCGTTGTTGTAGCGGGGGCCCGCACAGATACGCAGTATTTT. Protein sequence: CSVVVAGARTDTQYF.

The genes are TRBV4-1 and TRBJ1-1; the match to TRBD1 covers 8 bases. With V trimmed by 4 bases and J by 11 bases, 12 bases remained unmatched. Per the germline V gene, CDR1 is MGHRA and CDR2 is YSYEKL. The CDR3 has 14 residues. The CDR3 nucleotides read TGCGCCAGCAGCCCCCCCAACCCGACAGGGGAGGCTTTCTTT. Translation gives CASSPPNPTGEAFF.

The CDR3 DNA reads as TGTGCCAGCTCACCTGACAGGGGGGTCGGTGGCTACACCTTC. Translating gives CASSPDRGVGGYTF. The chain joins TRBV18 to TRBJ1-2; 9 nucleotides match TRBD1. Germline lookup yields CDR1 KGHSH and CDR2 LQKENI. J was trimmed by 7 bases and V by 3 bases; bases with no gene match: 6. This CDR3 region has 14 residues.

The chain couples TRBV19 to TRBJ1-5; 9 bases agree with TRBD1. The V and J ends lost 7 bases and 0 bases, in that order; junction bases with no gene match: 7. Germline CDR1 LNHDA, CDR2 SQIVND (reference sequence). This CDR3 is 16 amino acids long. The CDR3 nucleotides read TGTGCCAGTAATACAGGGGGCGCGGGTAGCAATCAGCCCCAGCATTTT. Translated, it gives CASNTGGAGSNQPQHF.

This chain links TRBV5-1 with TRBJ2-1; possible D gene TRBD1, 6 bases. Germline CDR1 and CDR2: SGHRS and YFSETQ. The V end was cut by 6 bases, the J end by 8 bases, with 18 bases between. The CDR3 consists of 14 residues. DNA of the CDR3: TGCGCCAGCACTTGGCAGGGGCTGCTCGATGAGCAGTTCTTC. Amino acid sequence: CASTWQGLLDEQFF.

J is TRBJ1-1 and V is TRBV18, with D possibly matching TRBD1 (5 bases). V gave up 3 bases and J gave up 0 bases, with 11 bases separating them. Germline CDR1 KGHSH, CDR2 LQKENI. The CDR3 is made up of 15 amino acids. CDR3 in amino acids: CASSPQQAMNTEAFF. The CDR3 DNA sequence: TGTGCCAGCTCACCCCAACAGGCCATGAACACTGAAGCTTTCTTT.

The chain carries TRBV11-2 and TRBJ2-2; maybe TRBD1 (6 bases). Germline loops: CDR1 SGHAT, CDR2 FQNNGV. V was trimmed by 9 bases and J by 0 bases, leaving 11 bases between them. The CDR3 totals 14 residues. In nucleotides, the CDR3 is TGTGCCAGTAGACAGGCCTCGAACACCGGGGAGCTGTTTTTT. It encodes CASRQASNTGELFF.